The next 27 T cell receptor beta chains were all read from a single sample in a study of Ad26.COV2.S vaccination and SARS-CoV-2 variants. Sample treatment: 15 to 20 received Ad26.COV2.S at low or high dose, single or two shots; roughly five received placebo; per-sample allocation not given. After the first vaccine or placebo injection, samples were drawn on day 63. Data came from immunoSEQ multiplex PCR; TCRdb stores just in-frame clones and leaves some out. Seen here are 200,000 to 300,000 clones, 88% observed once, and the top ten hold around 11%. This sample comprised peripheral blood, obtained in a trial of Ad26.COV2.S vaccine versus placebo. Every receptor here comes from a person between 18 and 65 years old who received the Ad26.COV2.S COVID-19 vaccine or a placebo.

This clone was observed once. The junction does not match germline at one end; this may be a read error. The chain has TRBV4-3 and TRBJ1-2, with D maybe TRBD1 (5 bases). The CDR3 spans 14 residues. CDR1 and CDR2 (germline): LGHNA, YSLEER. Written as DNA, the CDR3 is TGCGCCAGCAGCGAAGACCCGTTAAGGGGTGGCTACACCTTC. Its protein product is CASSEDPLRGGYTF.

CDR3 in amino acids: CATSRGEEEKLFF. The CDR3, as DNA: TGTGCCACCAGCCGCGGGGAGGAAGAAAAACTGTTTTTT. The J gene is TRBJ1-4, the V gene TRBV24-1; D ambiguous. This CDR3 region has 13 residues. CDR1 and CDR2 from the germline V gene are KGHDR and SFDVKD. Trimming shortened V by 7 bases and J by 8 bases, and 13 bases separated the two germline ends.

The chain joins TRBV18 to TRBJ2-7; TRBD2 agrees at 8 bases. CDR1 and CDR2 from the germline V gene are KGHSH and LQKENI. CDR3 length equals 14 residues. J was trimmed by 6 bases and V by 4 bases; bases with no gene match: 8. CDR3 sequence (DNA): TGTGCCAGCTCACTAGGGACGGGAGGGAGCGAGCAGTACTTC. Translating gives CASSLGTGGSEQYF.

This chain joins TRBV6-5 and TRBJ1-4; D perhaps matches TRBD1 (5 bases). The germline V and J ends were trimmed by 2 bases and 3 bases, with 13 bases remaining between them. The length of the CDR3 is 16 residues. Germline V lookup: CDR1 MNHEY, CDR2 SVGAGI. The CDR3 protein is CASSYAIREANEKLFF. The CDR3 region has the DNA TGTGCCAGCAGTTACGCTATCAGGGAGGCTAATGAAAAACTGTTTTTT.

This chain links TRBV28 with TRBJ1-1; D not certain. The CDR3 spans 14 residues. V was cut by 5 bases and J by 0 bases, with 10 bases left in between. CDR1 MDHEN and CDR2 SYDVKM come from the germline V gene. This chain's CDR3 is CASSPPGMNTEAFF. CDR3 DNA: TGTGCCAGCAGTCCCCCCGGGATGAACACTGAAGCTTTCTTT.

This clone is a singleton in its sample. This rearrangement joins TRBV5-4 to TRBJ2-7; weak D call: TRBD2 (5 bases). Between the trimmed V and J ends, which lost 1 base and 6 bases, there was a span of 8 bases. There are 12 residues in the CDR3. The germline V gene encodes CDR1 SGHNT and CDR2 YYREEE (reference sequence). Written as DNA, the CDR3 is TGTGCCAGCAGCTTGACGGCGGGCGAGCAGTACTTC. It codes for CASSLTAGEQYF. The variable domain in full, with the rest retrieved from reference TRBV5-4 and TRBJ2-7, is ETGVTQSPTHLIKTRGQQVTLRCSSQSGHNTVSWYQQALGQGPQFIFQYYREEENGRGNFPPRFSGLQFPNYSSELNVNALELDDSALYLCASSLTAGEQYFGPGTRLTVT.

This clone was observed once. The CDR3 nucleotides read TGTGCCAGCAGTGAAGGGGGAGGGGGCTTGGAGACCCAGTACTTC. Protein: CASSEGGGGLETQYF. This sequence joins TRBV6-1 and TRBJ2-5; D may match TRBD1 or TRBD2 (7 bases each). Germline lookup yields CDR1 MNHNS and CDR2 SASEGT. The CDR3 has 15 amino acids. The V gene lost 1 base and the J gene lost 5 bases, with 14 bases spanning the gap.

V gene TRBV30 combines with J gene TRBJ1-2, with TRBD1 as a possible D gene (6 bases). CDR3 size: 13 residues. With 4 bases removed from V and 0 bases from J, the gap between germline ends came to 9 bases. Germline V lookup: CDR1 GTSNPN, CDR2 SVGIG (reference sequence). CDR3 in DNA: TGTGCCTGGACAGGGGACCCTAACTATGGCTACACCTTC. Translating it yields CAWTGDPNYGYTF. The variable domain in full, with the rest retrieved from reference TRBV30 and TRBJ1-2, is SQTIHQWPATLVQPVGSPLSLECTVEGTSNPNLYWYRQAAGRGLQLLFYSVGIGQISSEVPQNLSASRPQDRQFILSSKKLLLSDSGFYLCAWTGDPNYGYTFGSGTRLTVV.

This sequence joins TRBV7-2 and TRBJ2-3; tentatively, D is TRBD1 (5 bases). The germline V gene has CDR1 SGHTA and CDR2 FQGNSA. The CDR3 runs 14 residues. V lost 6 bases, J lost 1 base, and 11 bases lay in between. The CDR3 region is CASSIQGGTDTQYF. CDR3 in DNA: TGTGCCAGCAGTATACAAGGGGGCACAGATACGCAGTATTTT. Combining the CDR3 with reference TRBV7-2 and TRBJ2-3 gives the whole variable domain GAGVSQSPSNKVTEKGKDVELRCDPISGHTALYWYRQSLGQGLEFLIYFQGNSAPDKSGLPSDRFSAERTGGSVSTLTIQRTQQEDSAVYLCASSIQGGTDTQYFGPGTRLTVL.

The chain carries TRBV5-1 and TRBJ1-4; perhaps TRBD1 as D (5 bases). The V end was cut by 4 bases, the J end by 3 bases, with 22 bases between. This CDR3 is built from 18 residues. The V gene's germline CDR1 is SGHRS and CDR2 YFSETQ. The CDR3 region has the DNA TGCGCCAGCAGCCCACGGACTAACAGGATTGGGGCTAATGAAAAACTGTTTTTT. It specifies CASSPRTNRIGANEKLFF.

There are a few counts of this clone. This chain links TRBV2 with TRBJ2-7, with TRBD1 matching over 12 bases. CDR1 is SNHLY, CDR2 FYNNEI, per germline. V shed 5 bases, J shed 6 bases, and the junction held 5 bases outside the gene matches. The CDR3 is 14 amino acids. Written as DNA, the CDR3 is TGTGCCAGCAGTCCGGGACAGGGGGCGGCCGAGCAGTACTTC. Amino acids: CASSPGQGAAEQYF.

This clone was seen only once. The chain links TRBV5-8 to TRBJ2-3, with 10 nucleotides matching TRBD2. Germline V gives CDR1 SGHTS, CDR2 YDEGEE. V gave up 3 bases and J gave up 4 bases; unmatched junction bases: 14. This CDR3 contains 18 residues. CDR3 amino acids: CASSSGSIAGGRSDTQYF. DNA of the CDR3: TGTGCCAGCAGCTCGGGCTCGATAGCGGGGGGCCGTTCAGATACGCAGTATTTT.

The chain links TRBV11-3 to TRBJ2-3, with D perhaps TRBD2 (5 bases). From germline, CDR1 is SGHNT and CDR2 YENEEA. V was pared by 3 bases and J by 5 bases, with 12 bases between. This CDR3 region has 14 residues. The CDR3 loop is CASSLAGEGDTQYF. CDR3 coding DNA: TGTGCCAGCAGCTTGGCAGGCGAGGGAGATACGCAGTATTTT.

This clone was seen just once. This chain connects TRBV28 to TRBJ1-5; unclear D gene. Trimming took off 5 bases at V and 5 bases at J, with 13 bases between the two ends. Germline lookup yields CDR1 MDHEN and CDR2 SYDVKM. This CDR3 region has 14 residues. The CDR3, as DNA: TGTGCCAGCAGTGCGGGTCGGCGCGATCAGCCCCAGCATTTT. It translates to CASSAGRRDQPQHF.

This sequence joins TRBV6-2 or TRBV6-3 and TRBJ2-5; no definite D call. The CDR3 totals 13 residues. Germline V gene data show CDR1 as MNHEY and CDR2 as SVGEGT. V lost 6 bases and J lost 5, with 13 bases in between. CDR3 loop: CASSLTGRETQYF. For the CDR3, the DNA is TGTGCCAGCAGCCTTACCGGCAGGGAGACCCAGTACTTC.

V usage is TRBV14 and J usage is TRBJ2-7, with TRBD2 identical over 11 bases. The trim removed 3 bases at V and 2 bases at J, leaving 3 bases unmatched. This CDR3 spans 15 amino acids. Per germline, CDR1 SGHDN and CDR2 FVKESK. This chain's CDR3 is CASSQELAGAYEQYF. DNA for the CDR3: TGTGCCAGCAGCCAGGAACTAGCGGGAGCCTACGAGCAGTACTTC.

This chain uses TRBV7-9 with TRBJ1-6; the match to TRBD1 covers 12 bases. This CDR3 is 19 amino acids long. V lost 5 bases and J lost 7; bases outside the gene matches: 15. CDR1 SEHNR and CDR2 FQNEAQ come from the germline V gene (reference sequence). As DNA, the CDR3 is TGTGCCAGCAGCCACGGGACAGGGGGCTTCTCACTAAAAAATTCACCCCTCCACTTT. This sequence encodes CASSHGTGGFSLKNSPLHF.

The chain is built from TRBV29-1 and TRBJ2-1; no firm D call. The germline V gene encodes CDR1 SQVTM and CDR2 ANQGSEA. V lost 2 bases and J 9 bases, leaving 8 bases between the germline ends. The CDR3 has 11 amino acids. The CDR3 nucleotides are TGCAGCGTTGAATTAGTCGCTGAGCAGTTCTTC. Protein: CSVELVAEQFF.

The table lists this clone with a few counts. This rearrangement joins TRBV6-2 or TRBV6-3 to TRBJ2-7; 8 bases map to TRBD2. The CDR3 extends over 17 amino acids. CDR1 MNHEY and CDR2 SVGEGT come from the germline V gene. Trimming removed 2 bases from V and 0 bases from J; junction bases left unmatched: 9. For the CDR3, the DNA is TGTGCCAGCAGTTACGCCCTAGCGGGTTTGAGCTCCTACGAGCAGTACTTC. Its translation: CASSYALAGLSSYEQYF.

This chain uses TRBV29-1 with TRBJ2-2; D is undetermined. The V gene lost 2 bases and the J gene lost 0 bases, with 10 bases spanning the gap. CDR3 size: 15 residues. Per the germline V gene, CDR1 is SQVTM and CDR2 is ANQGSEA. CDR3 in DNA: TGCAGCGTTGAACCACTCAAAGCGAACACCGGGGAGCTGTTTTTT. Its translation is CSVEPLKANTGELFF.

V is TRBV6-5 and J is TRBJ1-1; tentatively, D is TRBD1 (6 bases). CDR1 MNHEY and CDR2 SVGAGI come from the germline V gene. This CDR3 is built from 15 residues. Between the trimmed V and J ends, which lost 5 bases and 5 bases, there was a span of 18 bases. DNA for the CDR3: TGTGCCAGCAGTACCAAGATAGGGGGGGGTACTGAAGCTTTCTTT. The encoded protein is CASSTKIGGGTEAFF.

The chain is built from TRBV28 and TRBJ2-7; 7 bases are a match to TRBD2. The CDR3 runs to 17 residues. Germline lookup yields CDR1 MDHEN and CDR2 SYDVKM. The J segment lost 1 base and the V segment lost 2 bases, leaving 11 bases of the junction unmatched. This CDR3 is CASSLIGGSPRSYEQYF. The CDR3 DNA is TGTGCCAGCAGTTTAATCGGGGGGTCACCCCGATCCTACGAGCAGTACTTC. The full variable domain, with the rest looked up from reference TRBV28 and TRBJ2-7, is DVKVTQSSRYLVKRTGEKVFLECVQDMDHENMFWYRQDPGLGLRLIYFSYDVKMKEKGDIPEGYSVSREKKERFSLILESASTNQTSMYLCASSLIGGSPRSYEQYFGPGTRLTVT.

This chain links TRBV7-2 with TRBJ1-6; unclear D gene. CDR3 size: 15 residues. V was trimmed by 1 base and J by 4 bases, leaving 8 bases between them. Per germline, CDR1 SGHTA and CDR2 FQGNSA. The CDR3 region is CASSLEASYNSPLHF. The CDR3 coding sequence is TGTGCCAGCAGCTTAGAGGCCAGTTATAATTCACCCCTCCACTTT.

This clone was recorded only once. The V call is TRBV3-1 (or the pseudogene TRBV3-2), the J call TRBJ2-5; no clear D gene. The CDR3 spans 15 residues. V dropped 1 base and J dropped 3 bases, with 12 bases sitting between them. Germline CDR1 reads LGHDT; CDR2 reads YNNKEL (reference sequence). The CDR3, as DNA: TGTGCCAGCAGCCAAGCGCCTTGGGTGGAAGAGACCCAGTACTTC. Translated, it gives CASSQAPWVEETQYF.

V gene TRBV28 combines with J gene TRBJ1-5; TRBD1 is a possible D gene (5 bases). Germline values: CDR1 MDHEN, CDR2 SYDVKM. V shed 5 bases and J shed 7 bases, with 15 bases lying between them. The length of the CDR3 is 14 residues. For the CDR3, the DNA is TGTGCCAGCAGTCGGGGACGCCCAGGACAGCCCCAGCATTTT. Encoded protein: CASSRGRPGQPQHF.

This clone was recorded only once. The rearrangement links TRBV7-9 to TRBJ2-1, with 10 bases that match TRBD2. Per germline, CDR1 SEHNR and CDR2 FQNEAQ (reference sequence). The length of the CDR3 is 15 residues. V shed 5 bases and J 10 bases; nucleotides not matched to a gene: 11. The CDR3 DNA follows: TGTGCCAGCAGCCCCTCAATAGCGGGGGGCCTCGAGCAGTTCTTC. This codes for CASSPSIAGGLEQFF.

The chain joins TRBV18 to TRBJ1-5, with a weak D call TRBD1 (5 bases). Germline V CDR1 and CDR2: KGHSH, LQKENI. Trimming took off 4 bases at V and 4 bases at J, with 11 bases between the two ends. This CDR3 contains 14 residues. CDR3 DNA: TGTGCCAGCTCACGCAGGGTGGGGAATCAGCCCCAGCATTTT. Its protein is CASSRRVGNQPQHF.